Below, 24 T cell receptor beta chains from the same sample are listed, as sequenced in a study of blood T cell repertoires in COVID-19. The table came from immunoSEQ multiplex PCR; TCRdb's copy has only in-frame clones and leaves some out. This sample yields 320,000 or so clones, of which about 85% are seen a single time; about 1.9% belongs to the top ten. Sequencing used PBMCs or T cells enriched from blood (not recorded which). All receptors come from a woman younger than 45 who had been exposed to COVID-19.

V and J are TRBV30 and TRBJ2-7; a weak D match, TRBD1 (6 bases). The CDR3 is 13 amino acids. Trimming removed 5 bases from V and 7 bases from J, with 18 bases in between. CDR1 is GTSNPN and CDR2 is SVGIG in the germline V gene (reference sequence). This CDR3 reads CAWAWTARGEQYF. The CDR3 bases are TGTGCCTGGGCTTGGACAGCTCGGGGAGAGCAGTACTTC. Looking up the rest from reference TRBV30 and TRBJ2-7 gives the full variable domain: SQTIHQWPATLVQPVGSPLSLECTVEGTSNPNLYWYRQAAGRGLQLLFYSVGIGQISSEVPQNLSASRPQDRQFILSSKKLLLSDSGFYLCAWAWTARGEQYFGPGTRLTVT.

The rearrangement joins TRBV4-1 to TRBJ2-1; D not resolved. V was cut by 5 bases and J by 0 bases, with 23 bases left in between. Germline V gives CDR1 MGHRA, CDR2 YSYEKL. CDR3 length: 19 amino acids. The CDR3 sequence is CASSLSPATEGRSYNEQFF. CDR3 bases: TGCGCCAGCAGCTTAAGCCCTGCGACTGAAGGTCGCTCCTACAATGAGCAGTTCTTC.

The V and J genes are TRBV2 and TRBJ1-5; the match to TRBD1 covers 7 bases. The V gene's germline CDR1 is SNHLY and CDR2 FYNNEI. Trimming removed 7 bases from V and 1 base from J; junction bases left unmatched: 4. The CDR3 runs to 14 residues. CDR3 in amino acids: CASTLQGSNQPQHF. As DNA, the CDR3 is TGTGCCAGCACCCTACAGGGGAGCAATCAGCCCCAGCATTTT.

The J gene is TRBJ2-3, the V gene TRBV9; 9 positions match TRBD2. Germline assignment: CDR1 SGDLS and CDR2 YYNGEE. The trim removed 4 bases at V and 5 bases at J, leaving 5 bases unmatched. The CDR3 sequence is 14 residues long. CDR3 residues: CASSPSGAEDTQYF. DNA for the CDR3: TGTGCCAGCAGCCCTAGCGGGGCAGAAGATACGCAGTATTTT.

CDR3 sequence: CASSKTGERETQYF. CDR3 nucleotides: TGTGCCAGCAGTAAAACAGGGGAACGGGAGACCCAGTACTTC. This chain links TRBV27 with TRBJ2-5; 7 nucleotides align to TRBD1. Trimming removed 5 bases from V and 5 bases from J; junction bases left unmatched: 8. The CDR3 spans 14 residues. Germline assignment: CDR1 MNHEY and CDR2 SMNVEV (reference sequence).

The chain uses TRBV4-3 and TRBJ1-1; possibly TRBD1 for D (6 bases). The CDR3 extends over 15 amino acids. V was shortened by 1 base and J by 0 bases, with 9 bases between the two germline ends. Looked up from germline, CDR1 is LGHNA and CDR2 is YSLEER. Here the CDR3 DNA reads TGCGCCAGCAGCCAAGTGACAGGATTGAACACTGAAGCTTTCTTT. Amino acids: CASSQVTGLNTEAFF.

This chain links TRBV30 with TRBJ2-4, with a possible D match to TRBD2 (6 bases). V lost 0 bases and J 7 bases, leaving 10 bases between the germline ends. The CDR3 is made up of 13 amino acids. CDR1 is GTSNPN, CDR2 SVGIG, per germline (reference sequence). CDR3 bases: TGTGCCTGGAGTGTAGGGCGGGATAACATTCAGTACTTC. Its protein product is CAWSVGRDNIQYF.

This clone was observed once. This sequence joins TRBV27 and TRBJ2-1; D is perhaps TRBD1 (5 bases). Germline V gives CDR1 MNHEY, CDR2 SMNVEV (reference sequence). The V end lost 0 bases, the J end lost 9 bases, and 9 bases lay between the germline ends. The CDR3 is 13 amino acids. The CDR3 is CASSLSQGSEQFF. CDR3 DNA sequence: TGTGCCAGCAGTTTATCGCAGGGTAGTGAGCAGTTCTTC.

J is TRBJ2-6 and V is TRBV9, with a weak D call TRBD1 (6 bases). Deletions cut 0 bases from V and 2 bases from J, with 12 bases between. CDR3 length: 17 residues. Germline lookup yields CDR1 SGDLS and CDR2 YYNGEE. For the CDR3, the DNA is TGTGCCAGCAGCGTAGTTCCCACAGGGACTGGGGCCAACGTCCTGACTTTC. As protein: CASSVVPTGTGANVLTF. Complete variable domain (other parts from reference TRBV9 and TRBJ2-6): DSGVTQTPKHLITATGQRVTLRCSPRSGDLSVYWYQQSLDQGLQFLIQYYNGEERAKGNILERFSAQQFPDLHSELNLSSLELGDSALYFCASSVVPTGTGANVLTFGAGSRLTVL.

The chain joins TRBV6-2 or TRBV6-3 to TRBJ2-1; 7 nucleotides align to TRBD2. Germline V gene lookup returns CDR1 MNHEY and CDR2 SVGEGT. The V segment lost 0 bases and the J segment 1 base; nucleotides outside the gene matches: 3. This CDR3 spans 16 amino acids. The CDR3 region is CASSYSRGESYNEQFF. CDR3 DNA: TGTGCCAGCAGTTACTCTCGGGGGGAGTCCTACAATGAGCAGTTCTTC.

This chain uses TRBV7-9 with TRBJ1-3; possible D gene TRBD1, 6 bases. Trimming cost V 0 bases and J 0 bases, with 18 bases left between them. Germline CDR1 reads SEHNR; CDR2 reads FQNEAQ (reference sequence). The CDR3 contains 19 residues. The CDR3 here is CASSLAVGGASGSGNTIYF. CDR3 bases: TGTGCCAGCAGCTTAGCTGTCGGGGGGGCCTCCGGCTCTGGAAACACCATATATTTT.

This clone was recorded only once. The chain recombines TRBV6-2 or TRBV6-3 with TRBJ1-2; possibly TRBD1 for D (5 bases). There are 13 residues in the CDR3. V dropped 5 bases and J dropped 4 bases, with 11 bases sitting between them. CDR1 and CDR2 from the germline V gene are MNHEY and SVGEGT. CDR3 sequence reads: CASSASGGYGYTF. The CDR3 DNA follows: TGTGCCAGCAGTGCTTCCGGGGGCTATGGCTACACCTTC.

In its sample, this clone was seen many times. The J gene is TRBJ2-3, the V gene TRBV24-1; TRBD2 aligns across 7 bases. The CDR3 length is 15 residues. The germline V gene has CDR1 KGHDR and CDR2 SFDVKD. V lost 4 bases, J lost 2 bases, and 5 bases stayed unmatched. CDR3 protein: CATSDLSGDTDTQYF. In DNA, the CDR3 is TGTGCCACCAGTGACCTGAGCGGGGACACAGATACGCAGTATTTT.

The chain recombines TRBV27 with TRBJ1-2, with D uncertain. The V gene lost 7 bases and the J gene lost 8 bases, with 29 bases spanning the gap. CDR1 MNHEY and CDR2 SMNVEV come from the germline V gene (reference sequence). The CDR3 is 17 amino acids. CDR3 nucleotides: TGTGCCAGCATTCAATCGGGAACACCCGTCAACTATGGGGGCTACACCTTC. Residues: CASIQSGTPVNYGGYTF.

The CDR3 is CSVVGSSYEQYF. The CDR3 nucleotides read TGCAGCGTTGTAGGGAGCTCCTACGAGCAGTACTTC. The chain uses TRBV29-1 and TRBJ2-7; the D gene is possibly TRBD2 (5 bases). This CDR3 comprises 12 residues. V was shortened by 4 bases and J by 0 bases, with 7 bases between the two germline ends. CDR1 is SQVTM, CDR2 ANQGSEA, per germline.

The chain uses TRBV4-1 and TRBJ2-3, with 13 positions matching TRBD2. The V gene's germline CDR1 is MGHRA and CDR2 YSYEKL. This CDR3 is 19 amino acids long. Losses at the gene ends were 4 bases for V and 5 bases for J; bases not matched to a gene: 15. CDR3 in DNA: TGCGCCAGCAGCCCGAGGACTAGCGGGGGCGCCGGAATAGAAGATACGCAGTATTTT. Its translation: CASSPRTSGGAGIEDTQYF.

This clone was detected once. V gene TRBV3-1 (or the pseudogene TRBV3-2) combines with J gene TRBJ1-5, with 10 bases identical to TRBD1. Trimming took 2 bases from V and 5 from J; bases not matched to a gene: 3. In germline, CDR1 is LGHDT, CDR2 YNNKEL (reference sequence). The CDR3 contains 15 residues. CDR3 DNA sequence: TGTGCCAGCAGCCAACAGACAGGGGGCTATCAGCCCCAGCATTTT. It encodes CASSQQTGGYQPQHF.

The chain has TRBV24-1 and TRBJ2-1, with 11 bases lining up with TRBD2. The junction had 17 bases not matched to a gene; V was cut back by 4 bases and J by 7 bases. CDR3 length: 19 amino acids. CDR1 is KGHDR, CDR2 SFDVKD, per germline. CDR3 loop: CATSDFGQGPTSGKNEQFF. CDR3 nucleotide sequence: TGTGCCACCAGTGACTTTGGGCAGGGACCGACTAGCGGGAAGAATGAGCAGTTCTTC.

V usage is TRBV3-1 (or the pseudogene TRBV3-2) and J usage is TRBJ2-7; 8 nucleotides align to TRBD2. Germline V gene data show CDR1 as LGHDT and CDR2 as YNNKEL (reference sequence). The CDR3 has 15 residues. The J segment lost 6 bases and the V segment lost 2 bases, leaving 9 bases of the junction unmatched. The CDR3 loop is CASSQQSGGTGEQYF. CDR3 DNA sequence: TGTGCCAGCAGCCAACAAAGCGGGGGCACCGGCGAGCAGTACTTC.

The genes are TRBV10-3 and TRBJ2-5; the D gene is possibly TRBD2 (6 bases). The germline gives CDR1 ENHRY, CDR2 SYGVKD. V lost 3 bases and J 3 bases, leaving 14 bases between the germline ends. CDR3 length equals 15 residues. CDR3 residues: CAISDFRRVEETQYF. The DNA for the CDR3 is TGTGCCATCAGTGATTTTCGGAGGGTTGAAGAGACCCAGTACTTC.

V usage is TRBV6-2 or TRBV6-3 and J usage is TRBJ2-1; TRBD1 is a possible D gene (5 bases). CDR1 and CDR2 (germline): MNHEY, SVGEGT. V was clipped by 2 bases and J by 11 bases, with 10 bases between them. This CDR3 is 12 amino acids long. The CDR3, as DNA: TGTGCCAGCAGTTACAAGCAGGGCAAGCAGTTCTTC. This encodes CASSYKQGKQFF.

The chain couples TRBV19 to TRBJ2-1, with 8 bases matching TRBD1. V shed 3 bases, J shed 3 bases, and the junction held 4 bases outside the gene matches. Germline V gene data show CDR1 as LNHDA and CDR2 as SQIVND (reference sequence). This CDR3 is 15 amino acids long. The CDR3 protein is CASSIGQGFYNEQFF. CDR3 nucleotides: TGTGCCAGTAGTATCGGACAGGGATTCTACAATGAGCAGTTCTTC.

J is TRBJ1-5 and V is TRBV18, with 9 nucleotides matching TRBD1. In germline, CDR1 is KGHSH, CDR2 LQKENI. Trimming removed 3 bases from V and 7 bases from J; junction bases left unmatched: 4. The CDR3 is 14 residues long. CDR3 nucleotides: TGTGCCAGCTCACCGGACAGGGGCCGACAGCCCCAGCATTTT. It codes for CASSPDRGRQPQHF.

The genes are TRBV28 and TRBJ1-1; 8 bases are a match to TRBD1. Germline CDR1 reads MDHEN; CDR2 reads SYDVKM. This CDR3 region has 14 residues. V was pared by 2 bases and J by 4 bases, with 3 bases of the junction left unmatched. Here the CDR3 reads CASSLNRGSTEAFF. CDR3 bases: TGTGCCAGCAGTTTAAACAGGGGGAGCACTGAAGCTTTCTTT.